These T cell receptor beta chains were read from a single sample in a study of T-cell reconstitution after alpha-beta-depleted transplantation in children. One entry per CDR3 protein results from TCRdb running MiXCR on the PCR reads. The data show roughly 160,000 distinct CDR3 sequences, around 10% seen once. The source material was PBMCs, sampled before TCRalphabeta/CD19-depleted stem cell transplant. The receptors were sampled from a boy aged 2 to 10 with acute myeloid leukemia, due to receive a stem cell transplant. The CDR3 runs from the conserved cysteine through the conserved F or W. The order of the fields is J gene, clone size, V gene, D gene, CDR3 DNA, CDR3 protein. A D gene is named only where the DNA matches it firmly. Rows give clone size only sometimes, using once, few, many, or a class for an expanded clone.

J gene: TRBJ2-7; clone size: many; V gene: TRBV7-2; D gene: TRBD2; CDR3 DNA: TGTGCCAGCTGGGGACTAGCGGGCTCCTACGAGCAGTACTTC; CDR3 protein: CASWGLAGSYEQYF
J gene: TRBJ2-1; clone size: many; V gene: TRBV4-1; D gene: .; CDR3 DNA: TGCGCCAGCAGCCAAGGAGTGCCCCTAGCCTACAATGAGCAGTTCTTC; CDR3 protein: CASSQGVPLAYNEQFF
J gene: TRBJ1-5; clone size: many; V gene: TRBV12-3/TRBV12-4; D gene: .; CDR3 DNA: TGTGCCAGCAGTTCGATCCGGAATAGCAATCAGCCCCAGCATTTT; CDR3 protein: CASSSIRNSNQPQHF
J gene: TRBJ2-4; clone size: many; V gene: TRBV3-1; D gene: .; CDR3 DNA: TGTGCCAGCAGCCAAGATGGCCCCGCACAGTACTTC; CDR3 protein: CASSQDGPAQYF
J gene: TRBJ1-1; clone size: many; V gene: TRBV7-9; D gene: .; CDR3 DNA: TGTGCCAGCAGCGTCTTAAGAATGAACACTGAAGCTTTCTTT; CDR3 protein: CASSVLRMNTEAFF
J gene: TRBJ2-1; clone size: many; V gene: TRBV5-1; D gene: .; CDR3 DNA: TGCGCCAGCAGCTTGGGGGGAGAGGTTTACAATGAGCAGTTCTTC; CDR3 protein: CASSLGGEVYNEQFF
J gene: TRBJ2-1; clone size: many; V gene: TRBV7-8; D gene: .; CDR3 DNA: TGTGCCAGCAGCCCCTGGAACAATGAGCAGTTCTTC; CDR3 protein: CASSPWNNEQFF
J gene: TRBJ2-5; clone size: .; V gene: TRBV2; D gene: .; CDR3 DNA: TGTGCCAGCATCGAGGGTCGGGAGACCCAGTACTTC; CDR3 protein: CASIEGRETQYF
J gene: TRBJ2-2; clone size: many; V gene: TRBV12-3/TRBV12-4; D gene: .; CDR3 DNA: TGTGCCAGCAGTTTAAGGGCCGCGGACACCGGGGAGCTGTTTTTT; CDR3 protein: CASSLRAADTGELFF
J gene: TRBJ1-5; clone size: many; V gene: TRBV20-1; D gene: TRBD1; CDR3 DNA: TGCAGTGCTAGCTCGGACAGGGGAATCAATCAGCCCCAGCATTTT; CDR3 protein: CSASSDRGINQPQHF
J gene: TRBJ1-1; clone size: many; V gene: TRBV10-3; D gene: TRBD1; CDR3 DNA: TGTGCCATCAGTGGGGCCCCCCAACAGGGGTCCATGAACACTGAAGCTTTCTTT; CDR3 protein: CAISGAPQQGSMNTEAFF
J gene: TRBJ2-1; clone size: many; V gene: TRBV5-1; D gene: .; CDR3 DNA: TGCGCCAGCAGCTTCTCCGATTCAGGGTTATACAATGAGCAGTTCTTC; CDR3 protein: CASSFSDSGLYNEQFF
J gene: TRBJ2-7; clone size: .; V gene: TRBV5-1; D gene: .; CDR3 DNA: TGCGCCAGCAGCTTGACAGGGATCCCATCCTACGAGCAGTACTTC; CDR3 protein: CASSLTGIPSYEQYF
J gene: TRBJ2-4; clone size: many; V gene: TRBV7-8; D gene: .; CDR3 DNA: TGTGCCAGCAGCTTAGGGAGCGCGGCCAAAAACATTCAGTACTTC; CDR3 protein: CASSLGSAAKNIQYF
J gene: TRBJ2-1; clone size: once; V gene: TRBV5-4; D gene: TRBD2; CDR3 DNA: TGTGCCAGCAGCTTTTTCCCCCGACTAGCTCGGAATGAGCAGTTCTTC; CDR3 protein: CASSFFPRLARNEQFF
J gene: TRBJ2-5; clone size: many; V gene: TRBV24-1; D gene: .; CDR3 DNA: TGTGCCACCAGTGAGTCGACCGGAGGACTCACAGAGACCCAGTACTTC; CDR3 protein: CATSESTGGLTETQYF
J gene: TRBJ2-5; clone size: many; V gene: TRBV20-1; D gene: .; CDR3 DNA: TGCAGTGCCAAAGGGAGGGGGCGAAAGACCCAGTACTTC; CDR3 protein: CSAKGRGRKTQYF
J gene: TRBJ1-4; clone size: many; V gene: TRBV4-1; D gene: .; CDR3 DNA: TGCGCCAGCAGCCAGTCCGCCGGGGCCCAGGAAAAACTGTTTTTT; CDR3 protein: CASSQSAGAQEKLFF
J gene: TRBJ2-2; clone size: many; V gene: TRBV6-5; D gene: TRBD1; CDR3 DNA: TGTGCCAGCAGGACAGGGGGCGCGAGCACCGGGGAGCTGTTTTTT; CDR3 protein: CASRTGGASTGELFF
J gene: TRBJ1-1; clone size: many; V gene: TRBV5-1; D gene: .; CDR3 DNA: TGCGCCAGCAGCTTGGGGTACGGGGGATCTGATGAAGCTTTCTTT; CDR3 protein: CASSLGYGGSDEAFF
J gene: TRBJ2-1; clone size: many; V gene: TRBV12-3/TRBV12-4; D gene: .; CDR3 DNA: TGTGCCAGCAGTGAGTTGTCGTCCAATGAGCAGTTCTTC; CDR3 protein: CASSELSSNEQFF
J gene: TRBJ1-6; clone size: many; V gene: TRBV20-1; D gene: TRBD1; CDR3 DNA: TGCAGTGCTAGACAGACAGGGTATAATTCACCCCTCCACTTT; CDR3 protein: CSARQTGYNSPLHF
J gene: TRBJ2-1; clone size: many; V gene: TRBV5-1; D gene: .; CDR3 DNA: TGCGCCAGCAGCCCTAGAGACAATGAGCAGTTCTTC; CDR3 protein: CASSPRDNEQFF
J gene: TRBJ2-3; clone size: many; V gene: TRBV7-9; D gene: .; CDR3 DNA: TGTGCCAGCAGCTTAGACTCAGGCCCCCCTCCGGATACGCAGTATTTT; CDR3 protein: CASSLDSGPPPDTQYF
J gene: TRBJ2-1; clone size: many; V gene: TRBV4-1; D gene: TRBD2; CDR3 DNA: TGCGCCAGCAGCCAAGATCTAGCGGGAGCCTACAATGAGCAGTTCTTC; CDR3 protein: CASSQDLAGAYNEQFF